A single sample gave rise to the 10 T cell receptor beta chains below, sequenced in a study of cytomegalovirus exposure and HLA in healthy donors. Researchers ran the PCR with 60 Vbeta and 13 Jbeta primers. Using immunoSEQ multiplex PCR, the repertoire was profiled, and TCRdb retains in-frame clones only, with some absent. The data contain roughly 150,000 clones, about 85% of them singletons. Sequencing input: PBMCs. The receptors stem from a boy younger than 10 in good health and CMV-seronegative.

This rearrangement joins TRBV7-2 to TRBJ2-7; the match to TRBD2 covers 10 bases. Germline loops: CDR1 SGHTA, CDR2 FQGNSA. Unmatched junction bases numbered 8, after V lost 5 bases and J lost 4 bases. The CDR3 sequence is 15 residues long. The CDR3: CASSRTSGGIYEQYF. The CDR3 DNA reads TGTGCCAGCAGCCGGACTAGCGGAGGGATTTACGAGCAGTACTTC.

The chain uses TRBV19 and TRBJ1-2; D unclear. The germline V gene encodes CDR1 LNHDA and CDR2 SQIVND (reference sequence). This CDR3 spans 15 amino acids. The V gene lost 7 bases and the J gene lost 4 bases, with 19 bases spanning the gap. The CDR3 reads CASTFPFAPTYGYTF. The CDR3 DNA reads as TGTGCCAGTACGTTCCCCTTCGCACCTACCTATGGCTACACCTTC.

The gene calls are TRBV18 and TRBJ2-3; a possible D gene is TRBD2 (7 bases). The germline V and J ends were trimmed by 1 base and 4 bases, with 18 bases remaining between them. The CDR3 is 17 amino acids. Germline values: CDR1 KGHSH, CDR2 LQKENI. The CDR3 is CASSPLSPGGASDTQYF. The CDR3, as DNA: TGTGCCAGCTCACCACTTAGCCCTGGGGGGGCTTCAGATACGCAGTATTTT.

The rearrangement joins TRBV27 to TRBJ1-5, with TRBD1 as a possible D gene (5 bases). Germline-derived CDR1 and CDR2 are MNHEY and SMNVEV (reference sequence). V was clipped by 5 bases and J by 3 bases, with 11 bases between them. This CDR3 is built from 14 residues. CDR3 sequence (DNA): TGTGCCAGCAGTCCATGGGACTCCAATCAGCCCCAGCATTTT. It is translated as CASSPWDSNQPQHF.

The CDR3 protein is CASSQDSGGAEQPQHF. CDR3 sequence (DNA): TGTGCCAGCAGCCAAGATTCAGGGGGCGCGGAGCAGCCCCAGCATTTT. The V gene is TRBV4-2, the J gene TRBJ1-5; 8 nucleotides line up with TRBD1. J lost 7 bases, V lost 0 bases, and 8 bases had no gene match. This CDR3 has 16 amino acids. Germline CDR1 and CDR2: LGHNA and YNFKEQ.

The chain is built from TRBV19 and TRBJ2-3; D may be TRBD1 (5 bases). Germline loops: CDR1 LNHDA, CDR2 SQIVND (reference sequence). This CDR3 region has 15 residues. V was cut by 2 bases and J by 0 bases, with 9 bases left in between. The CDR3 loop is CASSISQGSTDTQYF. Here the CDR3 DNA reads TGTGCCAGTAGTATATCTCAGGGAAGCACAGATACGCAGTATTTT.

This clone was observed once. The chain uses TRBV5-6 and TRBJ1-2, with TRBD1 matching over 8 bases. This CDR3 has 14 amino acids. Germline assignment: CDR1 SGHDT and CDR2 YYEEEE. With 4 bases clipped from V and 6 bases from J, the junction kept 8 bases outside the gene matches. Here the CDR3 reads CASSAPSRGHGYTF. The CDR3 DNA follows: TGTGCCAGCAGCGCTCCCTCCAGGGGGCATGGCTACACCTTC.

V usage is TRBV6-5 and J usage is TRBJ2-7; 9 nucleotides match TRBD1. The germline CDR1 and CDR2 sequences are MNHEY and SVGAGI. CDR3 size: 14 residues. Trimming at V came to 6 bases and at J to 5 bases, leaving 8 bases not matched to a gene. DNA for the CDR3: TGTGCCAGCAGACCGGGACAGGGTCGGAACGAGCAGTACTTC. Protein sequence: CASRPGQGRNEQYF.

This clone was picked up one time. This rearrangement joins TRBV6-1 to TRBJ1-2; the D is unclear. The length of the CDR3 is 12 residues. Trimming left V 2 bases short and J 6 bases short, with 7 bases between. CDR1 is MNHNS, CDR2 SASEGT, per germline. This chain's CDR3 is CASSEWSDGYTF. CDR3 nucleotide sequence: TGTGCCAGCAGTGAATGGAGCGATGGCTACACCTTC.

V gene TRBV10-3 combines with J gene TRBJ2-3; TRBD2 might be the D (6 bases). Germline loops: CDR1 ENHRY, CDR2 SYGVKD. Trimming removed 3 bases from V and 0 bases from J, with 10 bases in between. The CDR3 extends over 15 amino acids. The CDR3 spells CAISETGTSTDTQYF. For the CDR3, the DNA is TGTGCCATCAGTGAAACCGGGACTAGCACAGATACGCAGTATTTT.